Presented here are 10 T cell receptor beta chains from one specimen sequenced in a study of blood T cell repertoires in COVID-19. The repertoire was sequenced with immunoSEQ multiplex PCR; TCRdb's copy has only in-frame clones and lacks some. Here the sample spans over 120,000 clones, 88% being singletons. Input material: peripheral blood. The receptors were sampled from a woman in her forties or fifties with acute or convalescent COVID-19.

The chain carries TRBV7-9 and TRBJ2-5, with 12 bases that match TRBD2. V shed 8 bases, J shed 4 bases, and the junction held 5 bases outside the gene matches. CDR1 SEHNR and CDR2 FQNEAQ come from the germline V gene (reference sequence). The CDR3 is made up of 14 amino acids. CDR3 amino acids: CASAGLAGSETQYF. The CDR3 DNA sequence: TGTGCCAGCGCAGGACTAGCGGGATCAGAGACCCAGTACTTC.

The genes are TRBV5-4 and TRBJ1-1; 10 nucleotides line up with TRBD1. This CDR3 region has 13 residues. V lost 4 bases to trimming and J lost 6 bases; unmatched junction nucleotides: 3. The germline V gene has CDR1 SGHNT and CDR2 YYREEE (reference sequence). The CDR3 coding sequence is TGTGCCAGCAGCGGACAGGGGGGATCTGAAGCTTTCTTT. It translates to CASSGQGGSEAFF. Full variable domain (outside the CDR3, taken from reference TRBV5-4 and TRBJ1-1): ETGVTQSPTHLIKTRGQQVTLRCSSQSGHNTVSWYQQALGQGPQFIFQYYREEENGRGNFPPRFSGLQFPNYSSELNVNALELDDSALYLCASSGQGGSEAFFGQGTRLTVV.

This chain links TRBV29-1 with TRBJ2-5; no clear D. Trimming took off 5 bases at V and 1 base at J, with 8 bases between the two ends. CDR1 and CDR2 (germline): SQVTM, ANQGSEA. There are 12 residues in the CDR3. The CDR3: CSVTRIQETQYF. The CDR3 DNA is TGCAGCGTTACGAGGATCCAAGAGACCCAGTACTTC.

This chain connects TRBV6-4 to TRBJ2-1; perhaps TRBD2 as D (6 bases). The CDR3 has 15 amino acids. With 5 bases removed from V and 3 bases from J, the gap between germline ends came to 14 bases. Per germline, CDR1 MRHNA and CDR2 SNTAGT. This CDR3 reads CASSQEEGSYNEQFF. The CDR3 DNA reads as TGTGCCAGCAGTCAGGAGGAGGGGAGCTACAATGAGCAGTTCTTC.

This clone showed up just a few times. This sequence joins TRBV5-1 and TRBJ1-1; no firm D call. Germline-derived CDR1 and CDR2 are SGHRS and YFSETQ. The V end lost 0 bases, the J end lost 5 bases, and 8 bases lay between the germline ends. CDR3 length: 13 amino acids. CDR3 in DNA: TGCGCCAGCAGCTTGGGAACGGGAACTGAAGCTTTCTTT. Protein: CASSLGTGTEAFF.

This rearrangement joins TRBV7-8 to TRBJ2-5; 7 bases are a match to TRBD1. This CDR3 spans 15 amino acids. The germline V gene has CDR1 SGHVS and CDR2 FQNEAQ. V lost 5 bases to trimming and J lost 0 bases; unmatched junction nucleotides: 6. Written as DNA, the CDR3 is TGTGCCAGCAGCCCGAAGACAGGGTACCAAGAGACCCAGTACTTC. Its translation: CASSPKTGYQETQYF.

The genes are TRBV7-8 and TRBJ2-3; D gene unclear. V gave up 1 base and J gave up 2 bases, with 7 bases separating them. This CDR3 comprises 14 residues. Per germline, CDR1 SGHVS and CDR2 FQNEAQ. CDR3: CASSLELPTDTQYF. The CDR3, as DNA: TGTGCCAGCAGCTTAGAACTCCCCACAGATACGCAGTATTTT.

This chain connects TRBV25-1 to TRBJ1-2, with 8 bases identical to TRBD1. The germline CDR1 and CDR2 sequences are MGHDK and SYGVNS. Unmatched junction bases numbered 9, after V lost 4 bases and J lost 2 bases. The length of the CDR3 is 16 residues. CDR3 bases: TGTGCCAGCAGTGTTTTCGGGACAGGAGAAAACTATGGCTACACCTTC. Residues: CASSVFGTGENYGYTF.

The chain links TRBV5-1 to TRBJ2-7, with D possibly matching TRBD2 (5 bases). The germline V gene has CDR1 SGHRS and CDR2 YFSETQ. V lost 3 bases to trimming and J lost 0 bases, with 10 bases between them. CDR3 length equals 14 residues. The CDR3 is CASSSPGFSYEQYF. In DNA form, the CDR3 reads TGCGCCAGCAGCTCCCCGGGATTCTCCTACGAGCAGTACTTC.

This chain connects TRBV10-3 to TRBJ1-2; D is undetermined. With 0 bases removed from V and 2 bases from J, the gap between germline ends came to 7 bases. The CDR3 extends over 14 amino acids. Germline CDR1 is ENHRY and CDR2 is SYGVKD. The CDR3 spells CAISESMGNYGYTF. DNA for the CDR3: TGTGCCATCAGTGAGTCGATGGGCAACTATGGCTACACCTTC.